Listed below are T cell receptor beta chains from one sample, sequenced in a study of molecular identifiers for immune sequencing clone quantification. MiXCR was run by TCRdb on the PCR reads, yielding one entry per CDR3 protein. The profile shows hundreds of thousands of distinct CDR3 sequences, 25% of them singletons. What was sequenced was naive CD8+ T cells from blood, with Jurkat cell RNA spiked in. The receptors here all came from a human donor in good health. Some libraries in this study had Jurkat cell RNA spiked in. Both conserved end residues are part of each CDR3. Fields, in order: J gene, clone size, V gene, D gene, CDR3 DNA, CDR3 protein. A D gene is named only where the DNA matches it firmly. The size entry is marked missing in some rows and otherwise reads once, few, many or a size class.

TRBJ2-5 - TRBV30 - TGTGCCTGGGATCGGGGGACCATAGGCGGGGAGACCCAGTACTTC CAWDRGTIGGETQYF
TRBJ2-1 few TRBV6-5 TRBD2 TGTGCCAGCAGTGGACTAGCGGGAGGAGAGTACAATGAGCAGTTCTTC CASSGLAGGEYNEQFF
TRBJ2-3 few TRBV6-2/TRBV6-3 - TGTGCCAGCAGTCAGATGGGGGTGGCGGGGGCAGCAGATACGCAGTATTTT CASSQMGVAGAADTQYF
TRBJ1-2 - TRBV12-3/TRBV12-4 TRBD1 TGTGCCAGCAGTCCCCAGACAGGGGGCGACTATGGCTACACCTTC CASSPQTGGDYGYTF
TRBJ2-2 few TRBV5-1 - TGCGCCAGCACGATCTTGGTGAACACCGGGGAGCTGTTTTTT CASTILVNTGELFF
TRBJ2-7 many TRBV28 TRBD2 TGTGCCAGCAGCACCGGGACTAGCGGGATCTTGCAGTACTTC CASSTGTSGILQYF
TRBJ2-4 - TRBV4-2 - TGTGCCAGCAGCCAAGATCCAGATTGCGGGCTCCAGTACTTC CASSQDPDCGLQYF
TRBJ2-7 many TRBV7-9 TRBD1 TGTGCCAGCAGCGCACCGGGACAGGGGTACGAGCAGTACTTC CASSAPGQGYEQYF
TRBJ2-3 many TRBV7-9 - TGTGCCAGCAGCCCGACGCAGACCGGAGATACGCAGTATTTT CASSPTQTGDTQYF
TRBJ2-2 - TRBV7-9 TRBD1 TGTGCCAGCAGCCACCGGGACAGGGAGCGGAACACCGGGGAGCTGTTTTTT CASSHRDRERNTGELFF
TRBJ2-5 - TRBV5-4 - TGTGCCAGCAGCTTGGCTGGGGGGCTGGGGCAAGAGACCCAGTACTTC CASSLAGGLGQETQYF
TRBJ2-3 few TRBV12-3/TRBV12-4 TRBD2 TGTGCCAGCAGTCCGCGGACTAGCGGGGGGGATGATACGCAGTATTTT CASSPRTSGGDDTQYF
TRBJ2-5 many TRBV5-5 - TGTGCCAGCACCGACCCAAACCAAGAGACCCAGTACTTC CASTDPNQETQYF
TRBJ1-1 many TRBV27 - TGTGCCAGCAGTTTAACACAGGGTTCCCAAGCTTTCTTT CASSLTQGSQAFF
TRBJ2-2 few TRBV12-3/TRBV12-4 - TGTGCCAGCAGCCAAAATTACACCGGGGAGCTGTTTTTT CASSQNYTGELFF
TRBJ2-7 many TRBV19 - TGTGCCAGTAGTACCGCACCCTACGAGCAGTACTTC CASSTAPYEQYF
TRBJ1-1 few TRBV11-2 - TGTGCCAGCACCGGACTTCGCACTGAAGCTTTCTTT CASTGLRTEAFF
TRBJ1-4 - TRBV27 TRBD1 TGTGCCAGCAGTTATTGGACAGGGAATGAAAAACTGTTTTTT CASSYWTGNEKLFF
TRBJ2-7 few TRBV5-3 - TGTGCCAGCAGCTTGGGTTTTGCGGGGGCCTCTCTACTCTACGAGCAGTACTTC CASSLGFAGASLLYEQYF
TRBJ2-7 many TRBV20-1 - TGCAGTGCTAGAGGGCTCCGACTAGGGTACGAGCAGTACTTC CSARGLRLGYEQYF
TRBJ1-5 - TRBV2 - TGTGCCAGCATTGAAAGGTACGAGGCTAGCAATCAGCCCCAGCATTTT CASIERYEASNQPQHF
TRBJ2-2 many TRBV29-1 - TGCAGCGTTGAAGATCCGAGTAGCGCCACCGGGGAGCTGTTTTTT CSVEDPSSATGELFF
TRBJ1-1 - TRBV4-1 - TGCGCCAGCAGCCAAGGACTCAAGGCCACTGAAGCTTTCTTT CASSQGLKATEAFF
TRBJ1-2 - TRBV20-1 TRBD1 TGCAGTGCTAGCAGGGGGTATGACTACACCTTC CSASRGYDYTF
TRBJ2-5 - TRBV12-3/TRBV12-4 - TGTGCCAGCAGTTTTGGGGAGGAGACCCAGTACTTC CASSFGEETQYF
TRBJ2-3 many TRBV5-6 TRBD2 TGTGCCAGCAGCTTGTTGCGGGGGGACACAGATACGCAGTATTTT CASSLLRGDTDTQYF
TRBJ2-3 many TRBV11-2 - TGTGCCAGCAGCTTAGATGCTAGCCCGGATACGCAGTATTTT CASSLDASPDTQYF
TRBJ2-7 - TRBV20-1 - TGCAGTGCTAGAGATCAGGCTTCCTACGAGCAGTACTTC CSARDQASYEQYF
TRBJ2-7 - TRBV12-3/TRBV12-4 - TGTGCCAGCACTCCCGACAGGTACGAGCAGTACTTC CASTPDRYEQYF
TRBJ2-7 - TRBV20-1 - TGCAGTGCACAACAGGTAAACTCCTACGAGCAGTACTTC CSAQQVNSYEQYF
TRBJ1-1 once TRBV7-6 - TGTGCCAGCAGCGGTGACAGAAATACTGAAGATTTCTTT CASSGDRNTEDFF
TRBJ2-1 - TRBV27 - TGTGCCAGCAGTTTAGCCAGTCTCAGCTCCTACGAGCAGTTCTTC CASSLASLSSYEQFF
TRBJ2-3 many TRBV7-9 - TGTGCCAGCAGCTCCCAACCGCTATCCTCCACAGATACGCAGTATTTT CASSSQPLSSTDTQYF
TRBJ2-3 - TRBV11-2 - TGTGCCAGCAGCGCCACCGGGACTAGCACAGATACGCAGTATTTT CASSATGTSTDTQYF
TRBJ2-3 - TRBV4-1 - TGCGCCAGCAGCCAGGTTCTCGCAGATACGCAGTATTTT CASSQVLADTQYF
TRBJ2-5 - TRBV3-1 - TGTGCCAGCAGCCTACCGGGGCCCCAAAAGACCCAGTACTTC CASSLPGPQKTQYF
TRBJ2-4 - TRBV7-9 - TGTGCCAGCAGCGTTACCCCAGAAGACATTCAGTACTTC CASSVTPEDIQYF
TRBJ2-3 many TRBV9 - TGTGCCAGCAGCGCGCCCACTAGCACAGATACGCAGTATTTT CASSAPTSTDTQYF
TRBJ2-7 - TRBV7-2 TRBD2 TGTGCCAGCAGCCTTAGCGGGCGGGGCGCCTACGAGCAGTACTTC CASSLSGRGAYEQYF
TRBJ1-6 few TRBV27 - TGTGCCAGCAGTACCTGGACAGAGCCCAATTCACCCCTCCACTTT CASSTWTEPNSPLHF
TRBJ1-1 many TRBV6-1 - TGTGCCAGCAGTAAGGGGGTCACTGAAGCTTTCTTT CASSKGVTEAFF
TRBJ2-7 many TRBV7-6 - TGTGCCAGCAGCTTAGGGGGCAGGGACGAGCAGTACTTC CASSLGGRDEQYF
TRBJ1-2 few TRBV20-1 TRBD1 TGCAGTGCTACCTCTCCGGGACAGGGGAACTATGGCTACACCTTC CSATSPGQGNYGYTF
TRBJ2-7 - TRBV30 - TGTGCCTGGAGTGTAGAGGGGTATCGTGGTTACGAGCAGTACTTC CAWSVEGYRGYEQYF
TRBJ2-1 few TRBV27 - TGTGCCAGCACCCCTGGGATTAACTACAATGAGCAGTTCTTC CASTPGINYNEQFF
TRBJ2-2 - TRBV12-3/TRBV12-4 TRBD2 TGTGCCAGCGGTGGGCTGGGGGCATCGATAGCGGGAGGTGCAACCGGGGAGCTGTTTTTT CASGGLGASIAGGATGELFF
TRBJ2-7 - TRBV6-2/TRBV6-3 - TGTGCCAGCAGTTACACGACTGTAGCGGTCTCCTACGAGCAGTACTTC CASSYTTVAVSYEQYF
TRBJ2-1 - TRBV4-3 TRBD2 TGCGCCAGCAGCCAAGTATTAAGCGGGAGCTCCTACAATGAGCAGTTCTTC CASSQVLSGSSYNEQFF
TRBJ1-1 - TRBV5-1 TRBD1 TGCGCCAGCCAACAGGGGATGCGGGCTTTCTTT CASQQGMRAFF
TRBJ2-7 many TRBV27 - TGTGCCAGCAGTGCCCGGGACACGAGCTACGAGCAGTACTTC CASSARDTSYEQYF
TRBJ1-5 few TRBV20-1 TRBD1 TGCAGTGCTAGATCCATCCAGGGGGCTAGCAATCAGCCCCAGCATTTT CSARSIQGASNQPQHF
TRBJ2-7 many TRBV28 - TGTGCCAGCAGGGAGGCCTACGAGCAGTACTTC CASREAYEQYF
TRBJ2-7 few TRBV18 TRBD1 TGTGCCAGCTCACCCGCCGGGACAGACTACGAGCAGTACTTC CASSPAGTDYEQYF
TRBJ2-5 - TRBV27 - TGTGCCAGCAGTTTATGGGGGACGGTGGAGACCCAGTACTTC CASSLWGTVETQYF
TRBJ2-7 few TRBV12-3/TRBV12-4 - TGTGCCAGCAGTTCCGGACCCGCATACTCCTACGAGCAGTACTTC CASSSGPAYSYEQYF
TRBJ2-7 - TRBV20-1 - TGCAGTGCTAGAGAGCCCCCCGAAGAGCAGTACTTC CSAREPPEEQYF
TRBJ2-5 - TRBV5-3 TRBD1 TGTGCCAGCAGCTCGGGGCCCGGGACAGAGCAAGAGACCCAGTACTTC CASSSGPGTEQETQYF
TRBJ2-5 - TRBV6-5 - TGTGCCAGCAATTACTCGAATAATCTATGGTACTTC CASNYSNNLWYF
TRBJ1-5 many TRBV19 - TGTGCCAGTAGGGGTTATAGCAATCAGCCCCAGCATTTT CASRGYSNQPQHF
TRBJ1-4 - TRBV27 TRBD1 TGTGCCAGCAGTTCCTCCGGGACAGGGCTGTTGGTTGGTGAAAAACTGTTTTTT CASSSSGTGLLVGEKLFF